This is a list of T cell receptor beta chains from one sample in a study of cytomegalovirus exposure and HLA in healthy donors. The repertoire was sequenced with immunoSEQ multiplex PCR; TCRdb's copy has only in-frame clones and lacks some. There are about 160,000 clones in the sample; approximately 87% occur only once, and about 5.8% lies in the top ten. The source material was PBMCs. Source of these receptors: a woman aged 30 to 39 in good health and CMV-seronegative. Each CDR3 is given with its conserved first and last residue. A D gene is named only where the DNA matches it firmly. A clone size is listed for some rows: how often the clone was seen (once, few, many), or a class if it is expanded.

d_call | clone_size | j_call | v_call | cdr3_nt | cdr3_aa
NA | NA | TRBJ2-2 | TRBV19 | TGTGCCAGTAAGCAAGGAACCGGGGAGCTGTTTTTT | CASKQGTGELFF
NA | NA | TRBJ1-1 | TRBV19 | TGTGCCAGTAGTATAACCCCGCAGAATGAAGCTTTCTTT | CASSITPQNEAFF
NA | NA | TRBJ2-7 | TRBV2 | TGTGCCAGCAGCGGACCGGACTGGTACGAGCAGTACTTC | CASSGPDWYEQYF
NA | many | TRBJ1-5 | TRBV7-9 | TGTGCCAGCAGCTTGGGAGTACCCAATCAGCCCCAGCATTTT | CASSLGVPNQPQHF
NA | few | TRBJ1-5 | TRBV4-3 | TGCGCCAGCAGCCAAGAGCGCGGACAGCTCAATCAGCCCCAGCATTTT | CASSQERGQLNQPQHF
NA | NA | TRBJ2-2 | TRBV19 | TGTGCCAGTAGTCTCCTGGGGGGCCGGCGTCCCGGGGAGCTGTTTTTT | CASSLLGGRRPGELFF
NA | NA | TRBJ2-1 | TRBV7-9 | TGTGCCAGCAGCTTAGCGGGCAGGGTGGCTGAGCAGTTCTTC | CASSLAGRVAEQFF
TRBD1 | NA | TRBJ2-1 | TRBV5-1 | TGCGCCAGCAGCCAGCAGAACAGGGGCTGGAATGAGCAGTTCTTC | CASSQQNRGWNEQFF
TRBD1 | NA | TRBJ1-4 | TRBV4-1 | TGCGCCAGCACATCCAGGGGGCAGGGGGATGAAAAACTGTTTTTT | CASTSRGQGDEKLFF
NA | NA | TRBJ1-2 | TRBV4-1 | TGCGCCAGCAGCCAATCCGGGACGCTGGGGGGCTACACCTTC | CASSQSGTLGGYTF
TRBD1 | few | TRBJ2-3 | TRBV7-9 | TGTGCCAGCAGTCGAGGCCGGGACAGGGATACAGATACGCAGTATTTT | CASSRGRDRDTDTQYF
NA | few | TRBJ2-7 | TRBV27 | TGTGCCAGCAGTTTAGAGACAGGATCGGGCGAGCAGTACTTC | CASSLETGSGEQYF
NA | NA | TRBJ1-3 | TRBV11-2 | TGTGCCAGCAGCTTAGGTGATGGATCTGGAAACACCATATATTTT | CASSLGDGSGNTIYF
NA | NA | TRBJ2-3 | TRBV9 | TGTGCCAGCAGCTCCCGGAAAGGGGCAGATACGCAGTATTTT | CASSSRKGADTQYF
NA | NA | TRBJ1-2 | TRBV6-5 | TGTGCCAGCAGTTGGGGACGGCGCTATGGCTACACCTTC | CASSWGRRYGYTF
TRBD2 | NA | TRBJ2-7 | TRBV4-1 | TGCGCCAGCAGCCTTCAGACTAGCGGGCCCTCCTACGAGCAGTACTTC | CASSLQTSGPSYEQYF
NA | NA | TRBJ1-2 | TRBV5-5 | TGTGCCAGCAGCTTGGACAACCGCGCTATGAATGGCTACACCTTC | CASSLDNRAMNGYTF
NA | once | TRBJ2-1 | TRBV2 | TGTGCCAGCAGTGCAAGACCGGGATCCACTTACAATGAGCAGTTCTTC | CASSARPGSTYNEQFF
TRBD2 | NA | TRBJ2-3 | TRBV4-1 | TGCGCCAGCAGCCAAGATCCGGGGGGGGCCCCCGCAGATACGCAGTATTTT | CASSQDPGGAPADTQYF
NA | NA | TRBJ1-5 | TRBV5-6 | TGTGCCAGCAGCTCGGGACCCTATAGCAATCAGCCCCAGCATTTT | CASSSGPYSNQPQHF
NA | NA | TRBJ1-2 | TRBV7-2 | TGTGCCAGCAGCTTAACCCTTGGCCGTAACTATGGCTACACCTTC | CASSLTLGRNYGYTF
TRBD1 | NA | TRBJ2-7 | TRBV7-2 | TGTGCCAGCAGCCCCAGACAGGGGACCTACGAGCAGTACTTC | CASSPRQGTYEQYF
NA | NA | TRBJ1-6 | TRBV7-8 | TGTGCCAGCAGCTTAGGTGTTCGGGGTAATTCACCCCTCCACTTT | CASSLGVRGNSPLHF
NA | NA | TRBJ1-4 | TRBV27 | TGTGCCAGCAGTTTAGACCGTCGCCAGCTGTTTTTT | CASSLDRRQLFF
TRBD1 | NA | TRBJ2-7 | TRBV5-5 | TGTGCCAGCAGCTTGGGGGACAGGGGGACATCCTACGAGCAGTACTTC | CASSLGDRGTSYEQYF
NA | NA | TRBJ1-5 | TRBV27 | TGTGCCAGCAGTTTAACGGCAGGAGACATCAAGCCCCAGCATTTT | CASSLTAGDIKPQHF
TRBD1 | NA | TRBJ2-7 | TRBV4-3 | TGCGCCAGCAGCCAAGATTGGCAGGGGGCTCTCGAGCAGTACTTC | CASSQDWQGALEQYF
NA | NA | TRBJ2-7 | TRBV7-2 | TGTGCCAGCAGCTCGGCCAACTACGAGCAGTACTTC | CASSSANYEQYF
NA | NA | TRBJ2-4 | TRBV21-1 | TGTGCCATCGCTTTTTCAGCCAAAAACATTCAGTACTTC | CAIAFSAKNIQYF
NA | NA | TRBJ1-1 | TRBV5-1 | TGCGCCAGCAGCTTGAGCGGACAGACGAACACTGAAGCTTTCTTT | CASSLSGQTNTEAFF
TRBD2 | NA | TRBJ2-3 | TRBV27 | TGTGCCAGCAGGCCAAGTTCCTCCGTGTTGGGCGGGAGACCAGATACGCAGTATTTT | CASRPSSSVLGGRPDTQYF
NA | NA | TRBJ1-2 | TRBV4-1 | TGCGCCAGCAGCCAGAACACAGGGTACCGCTACACCTTC | CASSQNTGYRYTF
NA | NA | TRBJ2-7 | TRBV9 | TGTGCCAGCAGCGTAGTGGGGGGCAGGGGATCCGAGCAGTACTTC | CASSVVGGRGSEQYF
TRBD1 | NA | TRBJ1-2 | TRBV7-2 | TGTGCCAGCAGCCACTCGAGGGGACAGGACTATGGCTACACCTTC | CASSHSRGQDYGYTF
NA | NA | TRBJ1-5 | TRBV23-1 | TGCGCCAGCAGTCAATCCGAGTGGATGGGTCAGCCCCAGCATTTT | CASSQSEWMGQPQHF
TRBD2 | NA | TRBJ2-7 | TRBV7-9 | TGTGCCAGCAGCCGAGCGGGAGCAACCTACGAGCAGTACTTC | CASSRAGATYEQYF
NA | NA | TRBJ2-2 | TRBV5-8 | TGTGCCAGCAGCTCGACACCGAACACCGGGGAGCTGTTTTTT | CASSSTPNTGELFF
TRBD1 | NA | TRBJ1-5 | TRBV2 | TGTGCCAGCACCCCACAGGGGGGGCAGCCCCAGCATTTT | CASTPQGGQPQHF
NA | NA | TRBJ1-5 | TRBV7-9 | TGTGCCAGCAGCGGAGGGGTATTGGGTTCCGGCAATCAGCCCCAGCATTTT | CASSGGVLGSGNQPQHF
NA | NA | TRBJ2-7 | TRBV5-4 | TGTGCCAGCAGCTTACCACCCTCTGGGAGCAAGAGCTCCTACGAGCAGTACTTC | CASSLPPSGSKSSYEQYF
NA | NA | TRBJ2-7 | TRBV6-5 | TGTGCCAGCAGTTACGCCAACGGACTCTACGAGCAAAAGTACTTC | CASSYANGLYEQKYF
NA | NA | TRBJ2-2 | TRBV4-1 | TGCGCCAGCAGCCAAGAACCAGGGTTGGCCGGGGAGCTGTTTTTT | CASSQEPGLAGELFF
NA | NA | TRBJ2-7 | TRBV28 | TGTGCCAGCAGCCAAATTTCGGGATACGAGCAGTACTTC | CASSQISGYEQYF
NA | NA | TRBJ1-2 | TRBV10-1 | TGCGCCAGCTCACTGAACAGGAAAGTAGGGTATGGCTACACCTTC | CASSLNRKVGYGYTF
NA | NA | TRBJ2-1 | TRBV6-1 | TGTGCCAGCAGTGAATATAACAGATACAATGAGCAGTTCTTC | CASSEYNRYNEQFF
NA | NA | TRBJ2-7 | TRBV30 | TGTGCCTGGACTCAGGGGAACACCTACGAGCAGTACTTC | CAWTQGNTYEQYF
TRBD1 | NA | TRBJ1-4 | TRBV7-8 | TGTGCCAGCAGCTTAGACAGGGGAGAAAAACTGTTTTTT | CASSLDRGEKLFF
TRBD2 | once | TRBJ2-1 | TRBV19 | TGTGCCAGTAGGACTAGCGGGAGCAGTTACAATGAGCAGTTCTTC | CASRTSGSSYNEQFF
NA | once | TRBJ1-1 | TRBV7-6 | TGTGCCAGCAGCTTAGGGGGTAGGGCGGTGGCTTTCTTT | CASSLGGRAVAFF
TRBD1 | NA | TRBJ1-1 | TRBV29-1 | TGCAGCGTGTACACAGGGGGCGCGACTGAAGCTTTCTTT | CSVYTGGATEAFF
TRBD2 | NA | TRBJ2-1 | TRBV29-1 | TGCAGCGTCTCCCAACCGGGACGGGGGGCCTACAATGAGCAGTTCTTC | CSVSQPGRGAYNEQFF
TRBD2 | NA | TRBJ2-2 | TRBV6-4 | TGTGCCAGCAGTGTTAAACTAGCGGGAACCGGGGAGCTGTTTTTT | CASSVKLAGTGELFF
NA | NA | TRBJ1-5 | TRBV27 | TGTGCCAGCAGACGAACTTCACAGGGAAGCAATCAGCCCCAGCATTTT | CASRRTSQGSNQPQHF